Listed below are T cell receptor beta chains from one sample, sequenced in a study of tumor and adjacent non-tumor tissue in lung cancer. TCRdb passed the multiplex PCR reads through MiXCR, listing each CDR3 protein once. The sample has about 76,000 distinct CDR3 sequences, around 70% seen once. The source material was lung tumor tissue. The receptors here all came from a woman in her 70s with non-small cell lung cancer. CDR3s leave out the opening cysteine and the closing phenylalanine or tryptophan. Fields, in order: V gene, CDR3 protein.

TRBV5-1 | ASSPGTGGAGPGNEQF
TRBV12-3/TRBV12-4 | PSSKTELSGNQPQH
TRBV6-6 | ASHRDKNSPLH
TRBV11-1 | ANSLYTGTRGSSYEQH
TRBV5-1 | VSSLPVELAMNTGELL
TRBV6-2/TRBV6-3 | ASSFEKTQY
TRBV28 | ASSMPGLAGSGSDTQY
TRBV5-4 | AGGAGLAGGVVYNEQF
TRBV4-2 | ASSQEVGGATYEHY
TRBV11-3 | ASSSTTGVYEQY
TRBV4-1 | ASNHKTSGSLDDQF
TRBV29-1 | SVLTRDKIEQF
TRBV28 | ASSGTNGSEDGELF
TRBV7-9 | GSRLVETQY
TRBV28 | ASSTRQGTTNEKLF
TRBV29-1 | SAHPKSTGTQY
TRBV6-5 | ASSYKTANTEAF
TRBV6-5 | ASTPRRGDTQY
TRBV6-1 | ASRGESGDQPQH
TRBV4-2 | AGSHDYSGENTGELF
TRBV10-3 | ATTARGLGANVLT
TRBV11-1 | SSSLILISYDEQF
TRBV6-1 | AISLQANTGEPL
TRBV29-1 | RGSGNTDTQY
TRBV12-3/TRBV12-4 | ASNLGDSGANVLT
TRBV29-1 | SVDKSYNEQF
TRBV29-1 | SVVGSGYGYT
TRBV6-5 | ASSYSDTGGHF
TRBV18 | ASSPPGYETQY
TRBV12-3/TRBV12-4 | PSSLTSGTVYEQY
TRBV4-1 | ASSQQPGTGANTRELF
TRBV12-3/TRBV12-4 | ASSMTMGDTQY
TRBV28 | ASRDRGSYGYT
TRBV29-1 | SVVDRSEQY
TRBV6-1 | ASSETGSNQPQH
TRBV10-1 | ANGESGRAEAF
TRBV29-1 | SARTSGSLNTQY
TRBV10-3 | AIRTGSGTDTQY
TRBV29-1 | SARLEETLY
TRBV4-2 | ASSRQAAAASYNEQF
TRBV20-1 | SAVRGSRDQF
TRBV29-1 | LASGNNEQF
TRBV14 | AGTITHSPLH
TRBV29-1 | SVEVGTCVTDTQY
TRBV20-1 | SARDWAGLTYEQY
TRBV12-3/TRBV12-4 | ASGPGAGDVYIEQF
TRBV4-2 | ASSQPPRGLAYEQY
TRBV28 | VSTRGSIANTGELF
TRBV20-1 | SAPGLESGKLF
TRBV5-4 | ASSSPSWRISDTQY
TRBV19 | ASSIKGHRGRISGELF
TRBV29-1 | KPRPYGGGYNEQF